This T cell receptor beta chain was obtained from a study of cytomegalovirus exposure and HLA in healthy donors. Germline-derived CDR1 and CDR2 are SGHVS and FNYEAQ. CDR3 length: 16 residues. V was clipped by 6 bases and J by 7 bases, with 22 bases between them. Study outcomes and limitations: As a later analysis revealed, most CMV-associated TCR beta chains appeared HLA-restricted. The study put around 180 TCR beta chains on its list as cytomegalovirus-associated. Researchers reported in a later analysis that a missense DCLRE1C variant was tied to TCR beta V- and J-gene trimming.

Both 60 Vbeta primers and 13 Jbeta primers went into the PCR. Clones were read by immunoSEQ multiplex PCR, and TCRdb kept only the in-frame ones, dropping some. The table records approximately 150,000 clones, over 70% of them present only once. As regards this clone: What it binds is unknown.

The chain joins TRBV7-6 to TRBJ1-3; tentatively, D is TRBD1 (5 bases). Sequenced material: PBMCs. The sequence came from a woman younger than 35 in good health and CMV-seronegative. The CDR3, as DNA: TGTGCCAGCAGTCCGGCGGGGGTGCGAGGGATGAACACCATATATTTT. This codes for CASSPAGVRGMNTIYF.